This T cell receptor (beta chain) was sequenced for a study of shared clonotypes between healthy human individuals. The study, taken as a whole, reports: Clonotypes shared by all four sorted-subset donors had higher generation probabilities than non-shared clonotypes.

This clone has a handful of counts. Its target is unknown. Data came from immunoSEQ multiplex PCR; TCRdb stores just in-frame clones and leaves some out. The sample has some 1 million clones; around 76% are singletons. All donors qualified as healthy HIV-negative adults and had experienced no recent acute infections or vaccinations. Trimming removed 4 bases at V and 0 bases at J, with 8 bases between. Germline V lookup: CDR1 SGHTS, CDR2 YDEGEE. This CDR3 contains 14 residues. The chain carries TRBV5-8 and TRBJ1-5, with unresolved D. The sequenced sample consisted of memory CD4+ T cells sorted from blood. Subset here: CD45RA-negative fraction. This sequence originates from a man aged 18 to 35 in good health. The CDR3: CASSPRGSNQPQHF. In DNA form, the CDR3 reads TGTGCCAGCAGCCCCCGCGGTAGCAATCAGCCCCAGCATTTT.